This T cell receptor beta chain was recorded in a study of beta chain features in type 1 diabetes. General observations from the study: Junctions at VDJ sites from type 1 diabetes patients had fewer insertions and more deletions. For patients and controls alike, PCR might favor shorter templates to the same degree. There was a moderate but significant shortening of TCRB CDR3s in all four CD4+ subsets of Type 1 diabetes patients.

Without exception, sorted populations had purity beyond 98%. This clone has just a few counts. Antigen specificity is unknown. Every isolated RNA sample was fully reverse transcribed, so sequencing captured expressed TCRB transcripts. TCRdb's copy holds only in-frame clones and misses some; the assay was immunoSEQ multiplex PCR. The sample contains 550,000 to 850,000 clones, 10% to 15% of which appear only once. The germline V and J ends were trimmed by 1 base and 5 bases, with 14 bases remaining between them. This CDR3 is built from 15 residues. In germline, CDR1 is SGHAT, CDR2 FQNNGV. Sample: naive CD4+ T cells from blood. This sequence originates from a man younger than 35 with type 1 diabetes. V is TRBV11-2 and J is TRBJ1-1; TRBD1 might be the D (6 bases). The CDR3 coding sequence is TGTGCCAGCAGCTTAGTTGCGGGGGCCGATACTGAAGCTTTCTTT. It encodes CASSLVAGADTEAFF.